The text below deals with one T cell receptor (beta chain). Its antigen is unknown. Amplified TCR beta CDR3 regions came from RNA transcripts. The HTBI primer set was used in a first-round RT-PCR of the TCR CDR3. In TCRdb, the multiplex PCR reads were re-called with MiXCR into one record per CDR3 protein. This sample yields approximately 380,000 distinct CDR3 sequences, of which about 18% are seen a single time; over 35% belongs to the top ten. The data were taken from a study of T cells in Graves' hyperthyroidism and ophthalmopathy. As for the study in general: Blood was drawn when the patient was first diagnosed and still untreated. General study points: The model forecast ophthalmopathy, anticipating it by a median approximately 6.2 months before onset.

Used for diagnoses were clinical symptoms, serum thyroxine and TRAb, thyroid ultrasound and orbital computed tomography. Fresh peripheral blood, around 10 ml of it, supplied the PBMCs. Per the germline V gene, CDR1 is SGDLS and CDR2 is YYNGEE. There are 16 residues in the CDR3. V lost 0 bases and J lost 3; bases outside the gene matches: 8. The sample comprised blood. The receptor was isolated from a man aged 18 to 35 with Graves' ophthalmopathy. The chain uses TRBV9 and TRBJ2-7, with 8 bases identical to TRBD2. As DNA, the CDR3 is TGTGCCAGCAGCGTAGCTTCAGCGGGGGCCCTCTACGAGCAGTACTTC. Its translation: CASSVASAGALYEQYF.